This T cell receptor (beta chain) was documented in a study of CXCR3-negative and CXCR3-positive naive CD8 T cells. Researchers prepared the TRB cDNA libraries using 5' RACE with UMI labels. TCRdb reprocessed the 5' RACE reads, with one entry per CDR3 protein and no DNA. The listing records over 100,000 distinct CDR3 sequences. A note on this clonotype: As yet, its antigen is unknown.

Study-level findings and limits: Naive cells positive for CXCR3 carried more hydrophobic TRB CDR3s than CXCR3-negative ones. Memory CD8+ cells had much lower diversity, and both naive subsets had comparably high diversity.

Every CD8+ T cell subset underwent triplicate sorting at around 270,000 cells apiece. The CDR3 runs to 13 residues. CDR1 is MDHEN, CDR2 SYDVKM, per germline. This chain joins TRBV28 and TRBJ2-7; without DNA, the TCRdb call of TRBD1 cannot be checked. This receptor was obtained from a human donor in good health. Some clones in this sample may be carry-over from other donors' samples. Sequenced material: naive CXCR3+ CD8+ T cells from blood. The sample's subset: CD45RO-CCR7+CD27+CD95- naive CD8+ T cells expressing CXCR3 (TNR3+). The CDR3 sequence: CASSLQGSYEQYF.